This entry concerns a single T cell receptor (beta chain). These data belong to a study of blood T cells in healthy people across ages. Around 9.4 milliliters was the volume of peripheral blood drawn from each donor. A sample-barcoded 5' primer and a J-beta primer mix were used in a second PCR of roughly 7 to 11 cycles. From the 5' RACE reads, TCRdb called clonotypes with MiXCR, one entry per CDR3 protein. The sample has around 750,000 distinct CDR3 sequences, about 53% seen once; the top ten hold approximately 40%. The CDR3 contains 12 residues. Germline loops: CDR1 DFQATT, CDR2 SNEGSKA (reference sequence).

The sequence was collected from a man older than 75 in good health. Sequencing was done on a sample of blood. The chain has TRBV20-1 and TRBJ1-2; 7 bases are shared with TRBD1. This chain's CDR3 is CRAKTGAGGYTF. Here the CDR3 DNA reads TGCAGGGCAAAAACAGGGGCAGGAGGCTACACCTTC.